The 2 T cell receptor beta chains below come from one sample, sequenced in a study of CXCR3-negative and CXCR3-positive naive CD8 T cells. Study-wide results and caveats: CXCR3-expressing naive cells carried TRB CDR3s more hydrophobic than those of CXCR3-negative naive cells.

UMI-labeled 5' RACE TRB cDNA libraries were prepared from the cells. TCRdb reanalyzed the 5' RACE reads, giving one entry per CDR3 protein sequence and no DNA. Its table records several thousand distinct CDR3 sequences. These receptors lack a known antigen. Material: naive CXCR3+ CD8+ T cells from blood. The subset: CD45RO-CCR7+CD27+CD95- naive CD8+ T cells expressing CXCR3 (TNR3+). All receptors come from a human donor in good health. Some clones in this sample may be carry-over from other donors' samples.

This clonotype is called medium-sized based on its frequency. The chain couples TRBV11-2 to TRBJ2-6. The CDR3 sequence is 15 residues long. CDR1 and CDR2 from the germline V gene are SGHAT and FQNNGV. The CDR3: CASSLSGSGANVLTF.

Measured by frequency, this clonotype is medium-sized. The chain recombines TRBV29-1 with TRBJ2-3; TCRdb's D gene call, TRBD2, goes unchecked for lack of DNA. CDR1 and CDR2 from the germline V gene are SQVTM and ANQGSEA. The CDR3 consists of 14 residues. CDR3 in amino acids: CSVEPSGSVDTQYF.